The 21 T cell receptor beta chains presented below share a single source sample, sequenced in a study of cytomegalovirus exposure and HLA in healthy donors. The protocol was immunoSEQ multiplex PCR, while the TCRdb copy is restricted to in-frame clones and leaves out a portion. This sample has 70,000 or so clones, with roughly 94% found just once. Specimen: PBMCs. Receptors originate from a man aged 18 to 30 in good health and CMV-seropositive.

The CDR3 is CAWSVLEIGGTYGYTF. The CDR3 nucleotides are TGTGCCTGGAGTGTACTTGAGATTGGAGGTACCTATGGCTACACCTTC. The rearrangement uses TRBV30 and TRBJ1-2; D unclear. The germline V gene encodes CDR1 GTSNPN and CDR2 SVGIG (reference sequence). The V and J ends lost 0 bases and 4 bases respectively, with 18 bases between them. The CDR3 is 16 amino acids.

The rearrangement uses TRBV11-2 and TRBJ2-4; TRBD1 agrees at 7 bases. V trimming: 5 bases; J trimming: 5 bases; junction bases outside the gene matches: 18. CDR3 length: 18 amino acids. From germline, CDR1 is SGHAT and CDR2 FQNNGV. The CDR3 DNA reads TGTGCCAGCAGCGACGGGTATTACCGGGACAGACTTGAAAACATTCAGTACTTC. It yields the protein CASSDGYYRDRLENIQYF. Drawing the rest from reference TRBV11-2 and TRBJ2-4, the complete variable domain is EAGVAQSPRYKIIEKRQSVAFWCNPISGHATLYWYQQILGQGPKLLIQFQNNGVVDDSQLPKDRFSAERLKGVDSTLKIQPAKLEDSAVYLCASSDGYYRDRLENIQYFGAGTRLSVL.

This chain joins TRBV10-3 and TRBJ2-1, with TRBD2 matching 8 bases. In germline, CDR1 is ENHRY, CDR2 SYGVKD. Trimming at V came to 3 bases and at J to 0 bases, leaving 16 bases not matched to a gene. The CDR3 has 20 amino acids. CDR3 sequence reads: CAISDPPGLVGFPSYNEQFF. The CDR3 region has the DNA TGTGCCATCAGTGATCCACCGGGACTAGTAGGCTTTCCCTCCTACAATGAGCAGTTCTTC.

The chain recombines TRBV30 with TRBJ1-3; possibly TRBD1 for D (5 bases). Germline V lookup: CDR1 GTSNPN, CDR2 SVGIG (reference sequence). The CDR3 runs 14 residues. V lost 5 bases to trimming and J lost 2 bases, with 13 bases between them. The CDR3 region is CAWSWGGTGNTIYF. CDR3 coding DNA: TGTGCCTGGTCCTGGGGGGGGACTGGAAACACCATATATTTT. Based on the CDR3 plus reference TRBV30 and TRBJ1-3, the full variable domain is SQTIHQWPATLVQPVGSPLSLECTVEGTSNPNLYWYRQAAGRGLQLLFYSVGIGQISSEVPQNLSASRPQDRQFILSSKKLLLSDSGFYLCAWSWGGTGNTIYFGEGSWLTVV.

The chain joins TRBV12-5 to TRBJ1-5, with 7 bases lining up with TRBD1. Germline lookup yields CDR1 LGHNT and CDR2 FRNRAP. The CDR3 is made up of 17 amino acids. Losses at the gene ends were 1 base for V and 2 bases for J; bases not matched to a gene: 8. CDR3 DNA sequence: TGTGCTAGTGGTTTGGAGTGGACAGGATGGGGCAATCAGCCCCAGCATTTT. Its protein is CASGLEWTGWGNQPQHF.

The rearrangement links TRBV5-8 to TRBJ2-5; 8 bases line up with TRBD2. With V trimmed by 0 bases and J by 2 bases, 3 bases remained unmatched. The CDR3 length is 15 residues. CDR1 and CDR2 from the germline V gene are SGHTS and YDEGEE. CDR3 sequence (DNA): TGTGCCAGCAGCTTGGTATTAGCGGGGCAAGAGACCCAGTACTTC. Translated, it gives CASSLVLAGQETQYF.

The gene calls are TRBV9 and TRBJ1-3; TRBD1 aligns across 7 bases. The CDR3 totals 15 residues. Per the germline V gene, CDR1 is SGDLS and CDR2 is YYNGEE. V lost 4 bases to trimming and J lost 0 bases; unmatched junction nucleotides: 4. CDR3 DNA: TGTGCCAGCAGCACCGGGACAGCCTCTGGAAACACCATATATTTT. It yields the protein CASSTGTASGNTIYF.

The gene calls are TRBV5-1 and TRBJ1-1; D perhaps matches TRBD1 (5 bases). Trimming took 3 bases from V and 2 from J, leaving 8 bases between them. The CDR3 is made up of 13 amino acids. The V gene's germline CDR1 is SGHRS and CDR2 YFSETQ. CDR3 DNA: TGCGCCAGCAGCTGGGACTTCAACACTGAAGCTTTCTTT. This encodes CASSWDFNTEAFF.

The CDR3 region is CATQEGATREQYF. The CDR3 DNA sequence: TGTGCCACCCAAGAGGGAGCGACTCGGGAGCAGTACTTC. The rearrangement joins TRBV27 to TRBJ2-7, with TRBD2 as a possible D gene (5 bases). This CDR3 contains 13 residues. V was shortened by 10 bases and J by 7 bases, with 20 bases between the two germline ends. Germline V gene sequence: CDR1 MNHEY, CDR2 SMNVEV (reference sequence).

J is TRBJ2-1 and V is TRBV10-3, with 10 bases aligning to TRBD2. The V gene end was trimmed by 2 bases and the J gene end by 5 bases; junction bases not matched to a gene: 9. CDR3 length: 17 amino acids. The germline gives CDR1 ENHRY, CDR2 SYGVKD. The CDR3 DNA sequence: TGTGCCATCAGTGAGGCTAGCGGGAGCGTTACGAACAATGAGCAGTTCTTC. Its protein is CAISEASGSVTNNEQFF.

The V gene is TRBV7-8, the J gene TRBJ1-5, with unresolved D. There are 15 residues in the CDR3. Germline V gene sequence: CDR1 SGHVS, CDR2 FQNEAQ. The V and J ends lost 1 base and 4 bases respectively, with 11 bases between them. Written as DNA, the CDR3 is TGTGCCAGCAGCTTAGGAGGAGAAGTAAATCAGCCCCAGCATTTT. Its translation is CASSLGGEVNQPQHF.

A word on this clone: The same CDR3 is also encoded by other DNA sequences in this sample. The CDR3 DNA reads TGTGCCAGCTCACCGGGGGCGGGGAACACTGAAGCTTTCTTT. Encoded protein: CASSPGAGNTEAFF. The chain uses TRBV18 and TRBJ1-1; D perhaps matches TRBD1 (6 bases). Trimming pared 3 bases from V and 1 base from J, leaving 9 bases between. The CDR3 is made up of 14 amino acids. Germline V CDR1 and CDR2: KGHSH, LQKENI.

As DNA, the CDR3 is TGTGCCAGCTCACCAGACAGGGAGCAGTACTTC. This codes for CASSPDREQYF. The V and J genes are TRBV18 and TRBJ2-7; perhaps TRBD1 as D (6 bases). Trimming left V 2 bases short and J 7 bases short, with 6 bases between. Per germline, CDR1 KGHSH and CDR2 LQKENI. This CDR3 comprises 11 residues. Drawing the rest from reference TRBV18 and TRBJ2-7, the complete variable domain is NAGVMQNPRHLVRRRGQEARLRCSPMKGHSHVYWYRQLPEEGLKFMVYLQKENIIDESGMPKERFSAEFPKEGPSILRIQQVVRGDSAAYFCASSPDREQYFGPGTRLTVT.

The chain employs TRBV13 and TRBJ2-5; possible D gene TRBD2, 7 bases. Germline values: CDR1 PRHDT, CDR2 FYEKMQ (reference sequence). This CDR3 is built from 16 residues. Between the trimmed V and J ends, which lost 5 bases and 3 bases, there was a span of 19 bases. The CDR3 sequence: CASSDTLRGGKETQYF. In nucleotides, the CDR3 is TGTGCCAGCAGCGACACCCTTAGGGGGGGAAAAGAGACCCAGTACTTC. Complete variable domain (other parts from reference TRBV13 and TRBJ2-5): AAGVIQSPRHLIKEKRETATLKCYPIPRHDTVYWYQQGPGQDPQFLISFYEKMQSDKGSIPDRFSAQQFSDYHSELNMSSLELGDSALYFCASSDTLRGGKETQYFGPGTRLLVL.

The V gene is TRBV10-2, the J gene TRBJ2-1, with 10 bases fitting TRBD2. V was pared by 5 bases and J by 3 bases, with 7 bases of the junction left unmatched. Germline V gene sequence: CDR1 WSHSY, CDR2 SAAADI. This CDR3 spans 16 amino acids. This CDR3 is CASSLGTSEYYNEQFF. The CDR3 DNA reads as TGCGCCAGCAGTTTGGGGACTAGCGAGTACTACAATGAGCAGTTCTTC.

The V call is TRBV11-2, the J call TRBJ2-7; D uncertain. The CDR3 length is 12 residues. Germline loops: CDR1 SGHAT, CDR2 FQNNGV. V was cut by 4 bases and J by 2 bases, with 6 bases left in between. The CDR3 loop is CASSSPAYEQYF. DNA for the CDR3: TGTGCCAGCAGCTCCCCTGCCTACGAGCAGTACTTC.

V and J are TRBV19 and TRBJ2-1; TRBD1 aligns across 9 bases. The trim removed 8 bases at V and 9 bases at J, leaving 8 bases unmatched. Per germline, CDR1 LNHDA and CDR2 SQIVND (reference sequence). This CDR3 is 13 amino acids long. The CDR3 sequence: CASGQGTSTEQFF. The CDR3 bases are TGTGCCAGTGGACAGGGGACCTCAACTGAGCAGTTCTTC.

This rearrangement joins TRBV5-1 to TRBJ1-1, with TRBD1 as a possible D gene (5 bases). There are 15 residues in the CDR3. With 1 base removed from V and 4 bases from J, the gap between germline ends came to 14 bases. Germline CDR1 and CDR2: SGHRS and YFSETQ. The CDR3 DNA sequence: TGCGCCAGCAGCTTGTCCGGGGGAGAGGGCACTGAAGCTTTCTTT. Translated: CASSLSGGEGTEAFF. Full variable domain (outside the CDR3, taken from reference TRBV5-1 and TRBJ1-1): KAGVTQTPRYLIKTRGQQVTLSCSPISGHRSVSWYQQTPGQGLQFLFEYFSETQRNKGNFPGRFSGRQFSNSRSEMNVSTLELGDSALYLCASSLSGGEGTEAFFGQGTRLTVV.

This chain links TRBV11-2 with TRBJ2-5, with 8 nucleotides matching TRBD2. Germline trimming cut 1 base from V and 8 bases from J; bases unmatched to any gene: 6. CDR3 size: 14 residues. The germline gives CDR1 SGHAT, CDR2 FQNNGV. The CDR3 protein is CASSLGTSHYTQYF. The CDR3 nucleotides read TGTGCCAGCAGCTTAGGGACTAGCCACTATACCCAGTACTTC.

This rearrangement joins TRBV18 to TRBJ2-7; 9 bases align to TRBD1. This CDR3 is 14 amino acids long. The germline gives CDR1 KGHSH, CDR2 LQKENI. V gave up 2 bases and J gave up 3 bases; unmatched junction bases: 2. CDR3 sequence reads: CASSPGTGLYEQYF. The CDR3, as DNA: TGTGCCAGCTCACCAGGGACAGGGCTCTACGAGCAGTACTTC.

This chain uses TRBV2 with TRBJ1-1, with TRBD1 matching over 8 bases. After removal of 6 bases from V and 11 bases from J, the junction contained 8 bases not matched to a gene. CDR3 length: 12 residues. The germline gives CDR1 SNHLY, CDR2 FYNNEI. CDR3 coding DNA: TGTGCCAGCAGCGGGACAGGCCCCAGGGCTTTCTTT. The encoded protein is CASSGTGPRAFF.